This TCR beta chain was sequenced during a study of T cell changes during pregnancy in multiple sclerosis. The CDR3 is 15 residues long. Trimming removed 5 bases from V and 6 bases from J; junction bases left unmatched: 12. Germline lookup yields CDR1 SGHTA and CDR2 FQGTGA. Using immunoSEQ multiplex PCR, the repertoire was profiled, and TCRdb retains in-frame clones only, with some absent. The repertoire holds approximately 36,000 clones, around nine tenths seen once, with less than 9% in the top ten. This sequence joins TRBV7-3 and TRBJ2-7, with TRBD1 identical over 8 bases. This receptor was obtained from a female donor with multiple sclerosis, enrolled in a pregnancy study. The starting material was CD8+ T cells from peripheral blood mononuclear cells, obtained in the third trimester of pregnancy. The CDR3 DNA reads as TGTGCCAGCAGCGTCGGACAGGGACGTCTAATCGAGCAGTACTTC. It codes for CASSVGQGRLIEQYF.